This T cell receptor (beta chain) was captured by sequencing in a study of early T cells in non-severe SARS-CoV-2 infection. V was pared by 3 bases and J by 0 bases, with 18 bases between. Germline V gene data show CDR1 as KGHSH and CDR2 as LQKENI. CDR3 length: 17 amino acids. This clonotype was detected ten times or more. TCRdb reprocessed the 5' RACE reads with MiXCR, giving one entry per CDR3 protein. The sample gives approximately 97,000 distinct CDR3 sequences, under 15% of which show up once; approximately 6% is in the top ten. The sequenced sample consisted of whole blood. V gene TRBV18 combines with J gene TRBJ2-7; D not resolved. The sequence was obtained from an adult who was a healthcare worker with PCR-confirmed SARS-CoV-2 infection or an uninfected control (not recorded which). Written as DNA, the CDR3 is TGTGCCAGCTCACCGTCCTTGACCGCTAACGACTCCTACGAGCAGTACTTC. Protein sequence: CASSPSLTANDSYEQYF.